This TCR beta chain came from a study of CD8+ T cells in alopecia areata. V shed 0 bases and J shed 8 bases, with 12 bases lying between them. This CDR3 has 13 amino acids. Looked up from germline, CDR1 is GTSNPN and CDR2 is SVGIG (reference sequence). RNA, once extracted, was reverse transcribed into cDNA for use as the sequencing template. TCRdb's copy holds only in-frame clones and misses some; the assay was immunoSEQ multiplex PCR. The sample consists of over 200,000 clones, 50% to 65% of them appearing once. The source was CD4+ T cells sorted from blood, collected at week 0. The chain recombines TRBV30 with TRBJ2-3, with D uncertain. This TCR derives from a human donor with alopecia areata. CDR3 bases: TGTGCCTGGAGTGTACAAGGCCCCTCTACGCAGTATTTT. It specifies CAWSVQGPSTQYF.